This T cell receptor beta chain comes out of a study of T cells in Graves' hyperthyroidism and ophthalmopathy. Study-wide context: Peripheral blood was drawn at first diagnosis, prior to all treatment.

With regard to this clonotype: The antigen remains unidentified. This may stem from a read error, because a much larger clone lies one nucleotide away.

The CDR3 regions of TCR beta were amplified from RNA transcripts. The HTBI primer set drove a first-round RT-PCR of the TCR CDR3. TCRdb fed the multiplex PCR reads into MiXCR, producing one record per CDR3 protein. The data contain some 740,000 distinct CDR3 sequences, 12% to 15% of them seen just once; the ten biggest clones take up more than 8.5%. Study outcomes and limitations: Ophthalmopathy and stable hyperthyroidism were separated by a 13 V-J model.

Absence of ophthalmopathy progression within 18 months defined stable Graves' hyperthyroidism. Orbital computed tomography and thyroid ultrasound, together with serum TRAb and thyroxine and clinical symptoms, were used for diagnoses. The CDR3 runs 14 residues. Germline values: CDR1 DFQATT, CDR2 SNEGSKA (reference sequence). The TCR comes from a young woman with Graves' hyperthyroidism. The sequencing input was blood. The V gene is TRBV20-1, the J gene TRBJ2-7; no firm D call. The J call may not be correct, given that the DNA end is closer to TRBJ2-1. The chain's CDR3 is CSAAISHTPYEQFF. In DNA, the CDR3 is TGCAGTGCAGCTATCTCCCATACCCCATACGAGCAGTTCTTC.